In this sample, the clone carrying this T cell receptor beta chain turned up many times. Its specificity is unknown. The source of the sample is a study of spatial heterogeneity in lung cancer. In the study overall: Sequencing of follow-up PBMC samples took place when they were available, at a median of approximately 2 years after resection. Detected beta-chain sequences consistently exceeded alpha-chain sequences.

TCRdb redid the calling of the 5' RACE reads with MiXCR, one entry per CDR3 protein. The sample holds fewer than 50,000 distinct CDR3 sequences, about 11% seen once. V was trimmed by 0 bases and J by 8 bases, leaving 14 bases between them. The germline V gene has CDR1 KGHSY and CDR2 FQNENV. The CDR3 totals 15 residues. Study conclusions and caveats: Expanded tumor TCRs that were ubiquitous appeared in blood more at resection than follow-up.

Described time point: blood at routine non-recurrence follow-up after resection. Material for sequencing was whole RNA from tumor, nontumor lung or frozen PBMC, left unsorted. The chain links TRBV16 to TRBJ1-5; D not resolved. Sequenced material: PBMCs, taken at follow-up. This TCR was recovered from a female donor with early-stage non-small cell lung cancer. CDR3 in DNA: TGTGCCAGCAGCCAATCGTCGAGGGCAGAAGAGCCCCAGCATTTT. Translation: CASSQSSRAEEPQHF.